Each of the 6 T cell receptor beta chains below was sequenced from the same sample in a study of metastatic and nonmetastatic thyroid tumors. MiXCR was used by TCRdb to re-call the PCR reads. In the table there are tens of thousands of clones, 35% to 45% of which are singletons. Not a single patient had been given any form of treatment at any point before undergoing thyroid surgery. The sample comprised blood. These receptors originate from a male donor with papillary thyroid cancer or a benign thyroid nodule (not recorded which). Some clones in this sample may be carry-over from other donors' samples.

The chain joins TRBV6-1 to TRBJ2-7, with TRBD1 as a possible D gene (5 bases). The germline CDR1 and CDR2 sequences are MNHNS and SASEGT. The CDR3 runs 16 residues. With 6 bases removed from V and 0 bases from J, the gap between germline ends came to 18 bases. The CDR3 loop is CASSLSRGRISYEQYF. In DNA form, the CDR3 reads TGTGCCAGCAGCCTAAGTAGGGGTAGAATCTCCTACGAGCAGTACTTC.

A few counts support this clone. This chain links TRBV6-2 or TRBV6-3 with TRBJ2-3, with D hard to call. The V end lost 2 bases, the J end lost 14 bases, and 26 bases lay between the germline ends. The germline V gene has CDR1 MNHEY and CDR2 SVGEGT. CDR3 size: 16 residues. CDR3 sequence reads: CASSYGPLVAFYTAYF. As DNA, the CDR3 is TGTGCCAGCAGTTACGGACCCCTCGTCGCGTTTTATACGGCGTATTTT.

This clone is labeled medium-sized (0.01 to 0.1%). The V gene is TRBV20-1, the J gene TRBJ2-3; 8 bases align to TRBD1. The CDR3 has 14 residues. Germline V lookup: CDR1 DFQATT, CDR2 SNEGSKA (reference sequence). Trimming at V came to 7 bases and at J to 4 bases, leaving 10 bases not matched to a gene. Here the CDR3 reads CSGRPDRDPDTQYF. In DNA, the CDR3 is TGCAGTGGACGTCCGGACAGGGACCCAGATACGCAGTATTTT.

This clone was found a few times. The rearrangement uses TRBV6-4 and TRBJ2-2; D might be TRBD1 or TRBD2, each matching 5 bases. In germline, CDR1 is MRHNA, CDR2 SNTAGT. The V gene lost 5 bases and the J gene lost 6 bases, with 16 bases spanning the gap. The CDR3 totals 15 residues. The CDR3: CASSPGTNNPGELFF. CDR3 bases: TGTGCCAGCAGTCCCGGGACGAATAACCCCGGGGAGCTGTTTTTT.

This clone is deemed medium-sized. This sequence joins TRBV5-1 and TRBJ1-1; perhaps TRBD1 as D (6 bases). The germline gives CDR1 SGHRS, CDR2 YFSETQ. The ends were cut back, 5 bases at V and 1 base at J, with 12 bases in the middle. This CDR3 contains 14 residues. This CDR3 reads CASSQGTPNTEAFF. The CDR3 DNA is TGCGCCAGCAGTCAGGGGACACCGAACACTGAAGCTTTCTTT.

The chain has TRBV20-1 and TRBJ1-3, with TRBD1 as a possible D gene (5 bases). The CDR3 runs 15 residues. Deletions cut 2 bases from V and 1 base from J, with 12 bases between. The V gene's germline CDR1 is DFQATT and CDR2 SNEGSKA (reference sequence). This CDR3 reads CSARLHGGSGNTIYF. Written as DNA, the CDR3 is TGCAGTGCTAGACTACATGGGGGTTCTGGAAACACCATATATTTT.